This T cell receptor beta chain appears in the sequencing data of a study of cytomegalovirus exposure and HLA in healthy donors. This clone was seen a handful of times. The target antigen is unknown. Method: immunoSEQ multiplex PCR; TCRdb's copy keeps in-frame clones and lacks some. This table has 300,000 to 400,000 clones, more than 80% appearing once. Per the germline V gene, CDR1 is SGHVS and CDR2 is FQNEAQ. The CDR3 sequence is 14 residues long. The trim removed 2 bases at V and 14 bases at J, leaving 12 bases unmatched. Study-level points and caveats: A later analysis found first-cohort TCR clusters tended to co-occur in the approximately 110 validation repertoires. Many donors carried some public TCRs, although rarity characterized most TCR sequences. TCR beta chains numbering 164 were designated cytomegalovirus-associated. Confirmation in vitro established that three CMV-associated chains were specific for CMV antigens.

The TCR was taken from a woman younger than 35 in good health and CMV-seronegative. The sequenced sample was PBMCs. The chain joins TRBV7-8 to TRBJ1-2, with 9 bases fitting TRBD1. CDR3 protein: CASSLTNRPGQGTF. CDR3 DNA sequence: TGTGCCAGCAGCTTAACGAACCGGCCGGGACAGGGAACCTTC.